This T cell receptor beta chain is from a study of CD8+ T cells in alopecia areata. In the study overall: Percent affected scalp area, the SALT score, rated treated patients' severity. Study-level findings and limits: Scalp samples also yield sequences of resident alphabeta T cells from normal skin. Many expanded lesional clones remained in scalp and blood on tofacitinib.

This clone came up a few times. What it binds is unknown. As the sequencing template, cDNA was produced by extracting RNA and reverse transcribing it. Measured with immunoSEQ multiplex PCR; TCRdb has only the in-frame clones, and not every one. The sample holds about 210,000 clones; approximately 67% are singletons and the top ten take around 1.3%. Treatment in this sample: oral pan-JAK inhibitor, 5-10 mg twice daily. This clonotype was sampled from a human donor with alopecia areata. Specimen: CD4+ T cells sorted from blood, collected at approximately week 44, from a patient treated with tofacitinib.

The CDR3: CASSADYSSQAFF. The CDR3 region has the DNA TGTGCCAGCAGTGCAGACTACAGCTCCCAAGCTTTCTTT. The chain uses TRBV25-1 and TRBJ1-1, with D unresolved. V was trimmed by 4 bases and J by 9 bases, leaving 15 bases between them. Germline V gene sequence: CDR1 MGHDK, CDR2 SYGVNS. The CDR3 sequence is 13 residues long.